This T cell receptor beta chain was obtained from a study of cytotoxic CD8 clonotypes in ibrutinib-treated CLL. Study context: Investigators reported approximately 25 partial and 2 complete responses; after median roughly 70 months, roughly 15 patients remained remitted and approximately twelve progressed. A mean of about 250,000 productive templates and 85,000 to 95,000 productive rearrangements was obtained per sample.

In regard to this clone: Its target is not known.

The CDR3 extends over 14 amino acids. Germline CDR1 MNHEY, CDR2 SVGAGI. Trimming took off 6 bases at V and 3 bases at J, with 12 bases between the two ends. Frozen PBMC stocks contributed roughly 2.1 micrograms of genomic DNA to the TCR beta libraries. The repertoire was sequenced with immunoSEQ multiplex PCR; TCRdb's copy has only in-frame clones and lacks some. The sample lists 150,000 or so clones; around 77% were seen once. Study results and caveats: Clonality (at baseline) was higher than in age-matched healthy donors and tracked circulating CD8+ T-cell counts.

This clonotype was sampled from a human donor with chronic lymphocytic leukemia. The sample here was PBMCs, taken after 12 months of ibrutinib treatment. This chain joins TRBV6-5 and TRBJ1-5; D possibly corresponds to TRBD1 (6 bases). The CDR3 region is CASRDSTYNQPQHF. CDR3 bases: TGTGCCAGCAGGGACAGTACTTACAATCAGCCCCAGCATTTT.